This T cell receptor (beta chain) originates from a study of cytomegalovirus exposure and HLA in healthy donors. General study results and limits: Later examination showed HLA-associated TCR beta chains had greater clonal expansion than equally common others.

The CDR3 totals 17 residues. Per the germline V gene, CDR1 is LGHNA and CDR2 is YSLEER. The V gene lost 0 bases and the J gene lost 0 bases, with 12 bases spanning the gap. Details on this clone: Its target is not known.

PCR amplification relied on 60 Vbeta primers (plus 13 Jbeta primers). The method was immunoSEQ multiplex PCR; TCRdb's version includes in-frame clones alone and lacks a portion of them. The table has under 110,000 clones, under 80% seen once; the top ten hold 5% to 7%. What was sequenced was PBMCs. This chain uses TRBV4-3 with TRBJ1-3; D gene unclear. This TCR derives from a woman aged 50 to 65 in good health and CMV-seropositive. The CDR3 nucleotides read TGCGCCAGCAGCCAAGATCTTCCGAGGTTCTCTGGAAACACCATATATTTT. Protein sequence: CASSQDLPRFSGNTIYF.